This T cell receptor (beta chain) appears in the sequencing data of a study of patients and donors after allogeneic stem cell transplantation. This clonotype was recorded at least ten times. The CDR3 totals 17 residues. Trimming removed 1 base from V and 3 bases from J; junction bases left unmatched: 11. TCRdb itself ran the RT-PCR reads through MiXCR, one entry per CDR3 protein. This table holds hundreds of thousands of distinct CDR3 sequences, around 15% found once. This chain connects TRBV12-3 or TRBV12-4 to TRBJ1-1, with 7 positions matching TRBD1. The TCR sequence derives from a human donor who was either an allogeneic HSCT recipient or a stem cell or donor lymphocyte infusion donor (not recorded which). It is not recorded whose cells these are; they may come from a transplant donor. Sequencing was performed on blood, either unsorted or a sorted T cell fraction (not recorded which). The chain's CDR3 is CASSLEEGARVYTEAFF. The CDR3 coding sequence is TGTGCCAGCAGTTTAGAGGAGGGGGCCCGGGTGTACACTGAAGCTTTCTTT.